These 9 T cell receptor beta chains were sequenced from one sample in a study of PD-1 blockade in classical Hodgkin lymphoma. In every patient, relapse followed autologous stem cell transplantation, while exposure to brentuximab vedotin differed. Produced via immunoSEQ multiplex PCR; TCRdb's table is partial and in-frame only. The sample includes some 150,000 clones, 78% of them seen just once. Specimen: peripheral blood mononuclear cells (PBMCs), collected before the second cycle of nivolumab. These receptors all stem from a human donor with classical Hodgkin lymphoma.

The chain combines TRBV27 with TRBJ1-4, with D hard to call. V lost 6 bases and J lost 10, with 18 bases in between. There are 14 residues in the CDR3. The germline gives CDR1 MNHEY, CDR2 SMNVEV (reference sequence). CDR3 residues: CASSPNPDPGKLFF. For the CDR3, the DNA is TGTGCCAGCAGCCCCAACCCCGATCCGGGAAAACTGTTTTTT. The full variable domain, rest sourced from reference TRBV27 and TRBJ1-4, is EAQVTQNPRYLITVTGKKLTVTCSQNMNHEYMSWYRQDPGLGLRQIYYSMNVEVTDKGDVPEGYKVSRKEKRNFPLILESPSPNQTSLYFCASSPNPDPGKLFFGSGTQLSVL.

The chain combines TRBV6-1 with TRBJ2-7; 7 nucleotides match TRBD1. V dropped 4 bases and J dropped 5; count of bases not matched to a gene: 11. The CDR3 spans 15 residues. CDR1 is MNHNS and CDR2 is SASEGT in the germline V gene. The CDR3 DNA reads TGTGCCAGCAGTGTTACTCCGGGACAGAACGACGAGCAGTACTTC. Amino acids: CASSVTPGQNDEQYF.

In nucleotides, the CDR3 is TGTGCCAGCAGTGAAGTATGGGGAGCCGACTACGAGCAGTACTTC. Protein sequence: CASSEVWGADYEQYF. The chain couples TRBV25-1 to TRBJ2-7, with D possibly TRBD2 on 5 matching bases. CDR3 size: 15 residues. V lost 2 bases and J lost 3, with 14 bases in between. Per the germline V gene, CDR1 is MGHDK and CDR2 is SYGVNS.

The chain joins TRBV5-6 to TRBJ2-1; maybe TRBD2 (6 bases). V dropped 5 bases and J dropped 2 bases, with 20 bases sitting between them. This CDR3 spans 17 amino acids. Germline lookup yields CDR1 SGHDT and CDR2 YYEEEE. The CDR3 loop is CASRVAPGRGAYNEQFF. The CDR3 bases are TGTGCCAGCAGGGTCGCCCCCGGGAGAGGGGCCTACAATGAGCAGTTCTTC.

In its sample, this clone was seen a few times. J is TRBJ2-7 and V is TRBV18; 10 bases line up with TRBD2. Trimming took 5 bases from V and 2 from J; bases not matched to a gene: 15. Germline-derived CDR1 and CDR2 are KGHSH and LQKENI. The CDR3 is 18 residues long. The CDR3 loop is CASSSNAELAGMTYEQYF. CDR3 in DNA: TGTGCCAGCTCATCCAACGCCGAACTAGCGGGGATGACCTACGAGCAGTACTTC.

The V call is TRBV4-1, the J call TRBJ1-1; TRBD1 matches at 7 bases. The CDR3 is 16 residues long. Germline assignment: CDR1 MGHRA and CDR2 YSYEKL. With V trimmed by 4 bases and J by 0 bases, 8 bases remained unmatched. The CDR3 sequence is CASSLNPRGMNTEAFF. CDR3 nucleotide sequence: TGCGCCAGCAGCCTAAACCCCAGGGGGATGAACACTGAAGCTTTCTTT.

The chain links TRBV11-2 to TRBJ2-7; D remains unclear. Germline V gene data show CDR1 as SGHAT and CDR2 as FQNNGV. Trimming pared 5 bases from V and 2 bases from J, leaving 10 bases between. The CDR3 extends over 13 amino acids. The CDR3 DNA reads TGTGCCAGCAGCACACGGGCCACCTACGAGCAGTACTTC. This sequence encodes CASSTRATYEQYF.

V and J are TRBV30 and TRBJ2-1, with no clear D. CDR1 and CDR2 from the germline V gene are GTSNPN and SVGIG (reference sequence). V was trimmed by 2 bases and J by 6 bases, leaving 5 bases between them. The CDR3 contains 11 residues. The CDR3 here is CAWSTRNEQFF. CDR3 nucleotides: TGTGCCTGGAGTACCCGCAATGAGCAGTTCTTC.

V gene TRBV30 combines with J gene TRBJ1-5, with a possible D match to TRBD1 (6 bases). There are 13 residues in the CDR3. V lost 5 bases to trimming and J lost 5 bases, with 13 bases between them. The germline CDR1 and CDR2 sequences are GTSNPN and SVGIG (reference sequence). The CDR3 here is CAWGHREDQPQHF. Written as DNA, the CDR3 is TGTGCCTGGGGTCACAGGGAAGATCAGCCCCAGCATTTT.